These 21 T cell receptor beta chains were sequenced from one sample in a study of blood T cell dynamics during melanoma immunotherapy. Time point here: pre-treatment baseline. Sequencing was performed with immunoSEQ multiplex PCR; in TCRdb, only in-frame clones are kept and a portion is missing. This sample has approximately 17,000 clones, with approximately 90% found just once. The input for sequencing was blood, taken from a patient treated with checkpoint blockade. The receptors were gathered from a human donor with melanoma.

This clone has a single count. The chain is built from TRBV10-3 and TRBJ2-2, with 11 bases identical to TRBD2. The V gene's germline CDR1 is ENHRY and CDR2 SYGVKD. J lost 7 bases, V lost 3 bases, and 4 bases had no gene match. The CDR3 extends over 15 amino acids. The CDR3 DNA sequence: TGTGCCATCAGTGACATTAGCGGGAGGGTCGGGGAGCTGTTTTTT. This sequence encodes CAISDISGRVGELFF.

The chain couples TRBV5-1 to TRBJ1-1; TRBD1 might be the D (6 bases). This CDR3 is built from 17 residues. Deletions cut 1 base from V and 2 bases from J, with 18 bases between. Per the germline V gene, CDR1 is SGHRS and CDR2 is YFSETQ. CDR3 in amino acids: CASSLTPGDRTNTEAFF. The CDR3, as DNA: TGCGCCAGCAGCTTGACCCCTGGCGACAGGACCAACACTGAAGCTTTCTTT.

The V and J genes are TRBV28 and TRBJ1-4; perhaps TRBD1 as D (6 bases). Germline V gene data show CDR1 as MDHEN and CDR2 as SYDVKM. The CDR3 is made up of 14 amino acids. Trimming shortened V by 6 bases and J by 8 bases, and 16 bases separated the two germline ends. CDR3 DNA sequence: TGTGCCAGCAGACCTACAGGGAGGGACGAAAAACTGTTTTTT. It codes for CASRPTGRDEKLFF.

V gene TRBV5-1 combines with J gene TRBJ1-1; TRBD1 agrees at 8 bases. This CDR3 has 15 residues. Germline V gene data show CDR1 as SGHRS and CDR2 as YFSETQ. After removal of 1 base from V and 4 bases from J, the junction contained 6 bases not matched to a gene. DNA for the CDR3: TGCGCCAGCAGCTTGACAAGGACAGGGCCCACTGAAGCTTTCTTT. Protein: CASSLTRTGPTEAFF.

This clone was seen once. DNA of the CDR3: TGTGCCACCCGTCCGGGGGCGGGAAACACCATATATTTT. The encoded protein is CATRPGAGNTIYF. The V call is TRBV6-1, the J call TRBJ1-3; weak D call: TRBD1 (6 bases). Germline lookup yields CDR1 MNHNS and CDR2 SASEGT. V dropped 10 bases and J dropped 4 bases, with 14 bases sitting between them. CDR3 length: 13 residues.

This clone was counted a single time. The genes are TRBV15 and TRBJ2-7, with D possibly called TRBD1 or TRBD2 (5 bases each). Germline CDR1 and CDR2: LNHNV and YYDKDF (reference sequence). The length of the CDR3 is 13 residues. With 8 bases removed from V and 2 bases from J, the gap between germline ends came to 13 bases. CDR3 nucleotides: TGTGCCACCGGGGCAGGACTCGCCTACGAGCAGTACTTC. Its translation: CATGAGLAYEQYF. The full variable domain, with the rest looked up from reference TRBV15 and TRBJ2-7, is DAMVIQNPRYQVTQFGKPVTLSCSQTLNHNVMYWYQQKSSQAPKLLFHYYDKDFNNEADTPDNFQSRRPNTSFCFLDIRSPGLGDTAMYLCATGAGLAYEQYFGPGTRLTVT.

The chain is built from TRBV19 and TRBJ1-2; D is unclear. Per germline, CDR1 LNHDA and CDR2 SQIVND (reference sequence). This CDR3 has 13 amino acids. V was pared by 1 base and J by 4 bases, with 7 bases between. The CDR3 here is CASSIGEFYGYTF. The CDR3 DNA follows: TGTGCCAGTAGTATAGGGGAATTCTATGGCTACACCTTC.

The rearrangement links TRBV7-2 to TRBJ2-1; TRBD2 agrees at 8 bases. The germline V gene has CDR1 SGHTA and CDR2 FQGNSA. The trim removed 1 base at V and 4 bases at J, leaving 6 bases unmatched. This CDR3 contains 16 residues. CDR3 residues: CASSLGWSGSYNEQFF. The CDR3, as DNA: TGTGCCAGCAGCTTAGGGTGGAGCGGGAGTTACAATGAGCAGTTCTTC.

As DNA, the CDR3 is TGTGCCAGCAGCTTGTCACTTCTCGGAGGCAGGAGGACTAATGAAAAACTGTTTTTT. Its protein is CASSLSLLGGRRTNEKLFF. The genes are TRBV11-2 and TRBJ1-4, with unresolved D. Per germline, CDR1 SGHAT and CDR2 FQNNGV. This CDR3 region has 19 residues. The V gene lost 3 bases and the J gene lost 2 bases, with 22 bases spanning the gap.

V and J are TRBV5-6 and TRBJ2-3; D tentatively fits TRBD1 or TRBD2 (5 bases each). CDR3 length: 16 amino acids. The germline CDR1 and CDR2 sequences are SGHDT and YYEEEE. V gave up 4 bases and J gave up 4 bases, with 19 bases separating them. The CDR3 DNA reads as TGTGCCAGCAGCCTCATTCCGGGACGGATTTCAGATACGCAGTATTTT. It translates to CASSLIPGRISDTQYF.

The J gene is TRBJ2-5, the V gene TRBV27; D is possibly TRBD1 (5 bases). The J call may not be correct, given that the DNA end is closer to TRBJ2-7. This CDR3 spans 14 amino acids. Germline values: CDR1 MNHEY, CDR2 SMNVEV (reference sequence). The CDR3 region is CASSLAQGGYEQYF. The CDR3 DNA follows: TGTGCCAGCAGTTTGGCGCAGGGCGGTTACGAGCAGTACTTC.

The chain joins TRBV27 to TRBJ2-6, with no clear D. This CDR3 is 11 amino acids long. Germline assignment: CDR1 MNHEY and CDR2 SMNVEV (reference sequence). V was clipped by 10 bases and J by 4 bases, with 5 bases between them. CDR3 sequence reads: CATRGANVLTF. CDR3 DNA sequence: TGTGCCACCAGGGGGGCCAACGTCCTGACTTTC.

The chain combines TRBV6-7 with TRBJ2-5; 9 bases are a match to TRBD2. TRBV6-7 belongs to the ORF category, with a function that is uncertain. The CDR3 covers 16 residues. V lost 7 bases and J lost 7; bases outside the gene matches: 16. The CDR3 DNA follows: TGTGCCAGCATCTCGTGGGGGGGTAGCGGGAGAGGGACCCAGTACTTC. Its translation: CASISWGGSGRGTQYF.

This clone was picked up a small number of times. J is TRBJ2-1 and V is TRBV2, with no clear D. CDR3 length: 13 residues. Germline V CDR1 and CDR2: SNHLY, FYNNEI. Trimming stripped 1 base from V and 9 bases from J, with 10 bases between. Here the CDR3 reads CASSEGSWGEQFF. As DNA, the CDR3 is TGTGCCAGCAGTGAAGGCTCCTGGGGTGAGCAGTTCTTC. Full variable domain (remainder filled in from reference TRBV2 and TRBJ2-1): EPEVTQTPSHQVTQMGQEVILRCVPISNHLYFYWYRQILGQKVEFLVSFYNNEISEKSEIFDDQFSVERPDGSNFTLKIRSTKLEDSAMYFCASSEGSWGEQFFGPGTRLTVL.

J is TRBJ2-7 and V is TRBV5-1; the D gene is possibly TRBD1 (6 bases). Germline values: CDR1 SGHRS, CDR2 YFSETQ. V lost 0 bases and J 4 bases, leaving 17 bases between the germline ends. The CDR3 is made up of 16 amino acids. This CDR3 is CASSLDDRQVIYEQYF. The CDR3, as DNA: TGCGCCAGCAGCTTGGATGACCGACAGGTGATTTACGAGCAGTACTTC.

The CDR3 DNA is TGCAGCGTTGGAGGTGGAGGGAGTGGGAATCAGCCCCAGCATTTT. Amino acid sequence: CSVGGGGSGNQPQHF. The chain couples TRBV29-1 to TRBJ1-5; D ambiguous. The CDR3 covers 15 residues. Trimming shortened V by 4 bases and J by 4 bases, and 17 bases separated the two germline ends. The germline V gene has CDR1 SQVTM and CDR2 ANQGSEA.

V and J are TRBV15 and TRBJ2-7; possible D gene TRBD1, 5 bases. Trimming took off 1 base at V and 2 bases at J, with 9 bases between the two ends. Germline CDR1 reads LNHNV; CDR2 reads YYDKDF (reference sequence). The CDR3 is 14 amino acids. This CDR3 is CATSRGQPPYEQYF. CDR3 bases: TGTGCCACCAGCAGAGGACAGCCTCCCTACGAGCAGTACTTC.

The genes are TRBV5-6 and TRBJ2-5; 10 bases line up with TRBD1. The CDR3 extends over 19 amino acids. Losses at the gene ends were 0 bases for V and 4 bases for J; bases not matched to a gene: 15. Germline CDR1 SGHDT, CDR2 YYEEEE. DNA for the CDR3: TGTGCCAGCAGCTTGGGTATTTCTTTCGGGACAGGGGTACCAGAGACCCAGTACTTC. It specifies CASSLGISFGTGVPETQYF.

This chain links TRBV2 with TRBJ1-5; tentatively, D is TRBD1 (5 bases). CDR3 length: 15 residues. Per germline, CDR1 SNHLY and CDR2 FYNNEI. V lost 4 bases to trimming and J lost 4 bases, with 14 bases between them. CDR3 DNA sequence: TGTGCCAGCAGTGTTCCCAGGGTGGGAAATCAGCCCCAGCATTTT. Encoded protein: CASSVPRVGNQPQHF.

V is TRBV5-6 and J is TRBJ2-7, with D tentatively TRBD2 (5 bases). V was pared by 1 base and J by 3 bases, with 14 bases between. Germline V CDR1 and CDR2: SGHDT, YYEEEE. CDR3 size: 15 residues. For the CDR3, the DNA is TGTGCCAGCAGCTTGTCCCTGAGAGGGAACTACGAGCAGTACTTC. This codes for CASSLSLRGNYEQYF.

The chain links TRBV10-3 to TRBJ2-6, with D unclear. The CDR3 spans 13 residues. V was clipped by 8 bases and J by 0 bases, with 5 bases between them. Germline CDR1 reads ENHRY; CDR2 reads SYGVKD. The DNA of the CDR3 is TGTGCCATCTTGCCCTCTGGGGCCAACGTCCTGACTTTC. Residues: CAILPSGANVLTF.